This T cell receptor (beta chain) emerged from a study of T cells after yellow fever vaccination. Germline values: CDR1 SEHNR, CDR2 FQNEAQ (reference sequence). The CDR3 has 15 residues. V dropped 4 bases and J dropped 1 base, with 13 bases sitting between them. TCRdb reanalysed the 5' RACE reads using MiXCR and keeps one entry per CDR3 protein. The table records about 180,000 distinct CDR3 sequences, about 6% of them present only once. This clonotype came up many times. Antigen specificity is unknown. Whole-study findings and limits: Clonotypes shared by both compartments, CD4 and CD8, made up a small share.

V usage is TRBV7-9 and J usage is TRBJ2-5; D is perhaps TRBD1 (5 bases). The TCR comes from a man between 18 and 35 years old who received the YFV17D yellow fever vaccine. The sequenced sample was CD4+ T cells sorted from PBMCs, obtained on the day of the first yellow fever vaccination. CDR3: CASSSPMTVQETQYF. CDR3 nucleotides: TGTGCCAGCAGCTCACCAATGACAGTCCAAGAGACCCAGTACTTC.